This T cell receptor beta chain is drawn from a study of Ad26.COV2.S vaccination and SARS-CoV-2 variants. Study background: Into the muscle, Ad26.COV2.S was dosed once or twice, 56 days apart. Study-level points and caveats: Vaccine recipients posted higher spike-specific TCR breadth than their placebo counterparts.

This clone came up once. Its antigen remains unidentified. Sequencing was performed with immunoSEQ multiplex PCR; in TCRdb, only in-frame clones are kept and a portion is missing. The table records about 350,000 clones, around 90% of them present only once. Treatment specified: around 19 received Ad26.COV2.S at low or high dose, single or two shots; about 5 received placebo; per-sample allocation not given. Day 63 after the first vaccine or placebo injection was the time point for sampling. Donation was by an adult aged 18-55 years who was in Boston. The length of the CDR3 is 16 residues. Trimming stripped 6 bases from V and 4 bases from J, with 16 bases between. Looked up from germline, CDR1 is MDHEN and CDR2 is SYDVKM.

Sample: peripheral blood, taken in a trial of Ad26.COV2.S vaccine versus placebo. The chain is built from TRBV28 and TRBJ2-6; D gene uncertain. The receptor was derived from a person between 18 and 65 years old who received the Ad26.COV2.S COVID-19 vaccine or a placebo. The CDR3 nucleotides read TGTGCCAGCAGCAGGACCAGTTTCACCGGGGCCAACGTCCTGACTTTC. Translating gives CASSRTSFTGANVLTF.